This TCR beta chain was retrieved from a study of blood T cell repertoires in COVID-19. In the study overall: Researchers got acute and convalescent COVID-19 samples from the United States, Italy and Spain.

This table comes from immunoSEQ multiplex PCR, and its TCRdb copy is limited to in-frame clones, with some not included. The sample consists of some 80,000 clones, about 76% of them appearing once. V shed 6 bases and J shed 0 bases, with 10 bases lying between them. Germline assignment: CDR1 SGHRS and CDR2 YFSETQ. CDR3 length: 14 amino acids. The sequencing input was peripheral blood. The chain links TRBV5-1 to TRBJ1-3; D remains unclear. The clonotype comes from a woman of 80 years or more with active or convalescent COVID-19. CDR3 sequence reads: CASKEDPSGNTIYF. CDR3 DNA sequence: TGCGCCAGCAAGGAGGACCCCTCTGGAAACACCATATATTTT.